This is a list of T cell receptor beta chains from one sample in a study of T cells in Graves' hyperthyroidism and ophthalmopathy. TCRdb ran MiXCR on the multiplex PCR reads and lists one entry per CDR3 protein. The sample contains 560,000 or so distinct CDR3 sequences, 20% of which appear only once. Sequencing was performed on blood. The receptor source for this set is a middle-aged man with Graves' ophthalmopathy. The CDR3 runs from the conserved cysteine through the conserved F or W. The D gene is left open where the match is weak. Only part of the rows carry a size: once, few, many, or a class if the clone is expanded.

CDR3 DNA: TGTGCCAGCAGCTTCAGGGATAGGAATGAGCAGTTCTTC
CDR3 protein: CASSFRDRNEQFF
clone size: many
V gene: TRBV7-8
J gene: TRBJ2-1
D gene: NA

CDR3 DNA: TGTGCCTGCACTGCGAGGGACAGGGGGCAGTATTTT
CDR3 protein: CACTARDRGQYF
clone size: NA
V gene: TRBV30
J gene: TRBJ2-3
D gene: TRBD1

CDR3 DNA: TGTGCCAGTAGTCAGACCTGGGGTGCTGAAGCTTTCTTT
CDR3 protein: CASSQTWGAEAFF
clone size: NA
V gene: TRBV19
J gene: TRBJ1-1
D gene: NA

CDR3 DNA: TGTGCTAGTGCCACGGACGGGTTTACCGGGGAGCTGTTTTTT
CDR3 protein: CASATDGFTGELFF
clone size: many
V gene: TRBV12-5
J gene: TRBJ2-2
D gene: NA

CDR3 DNA: TGTGCCAGCAGCTTAGCGGGACTAGCGGTCGAGCAGTACTTC
CDR3 protein: CASSLAGLAVEQYF
clone size: many
V gene: TRBV11-2
J gene: TRBJ2-7
D gene: TRBD2

CDR3 DNA: TGTGCCAGCAGCCAAAGGAGGAGCGGGAGATACGAGCAGTTCTTC
CDR3 protein: CASSQRRSGRYEQFF
clone size: NA
V gene: TRBV14
J gene: TRBJ2-1
D gene: TRBD2

CDR3 DNA: TGTGCCAGCAGTTTACGGGGTCAACTCAATCAGCCCCAGCATTTT
CDR3 protein: CASSLRGQLNQPQHF
clone size: many
V gene: TRBV12-3/TRBV12-4
J gene: TRBJ1-5
D gene: NA

CDR3 DNA: TGTGCCAGCAGTGCTATAACGGGAGGCTACAATGAGCAGTTCTTC
CDR3 protein: CASSAITGGYNEQFF
clone size: many
V gene: TRBV28
J gene: TRBJ2-1
D gene: TRBD2

CDR3 DNA: TGTGCCAGCAGCGACAGTAACTCTGGGGCCAACGTCCTGACTTTC
CDR3 protein: CASSDSNSGANVLTF
clone size: NA
V gene: TRBV11-3
J gene: TRBJ2-6
D gene: NA

CDR3 DNA: TGTGCCAGCACCCGAGACAGGGGAAGCAATCAGCCCCAGCATTTT
CDR3 protein: CASTRDRGSNQPQHF
clone size: NA
V gene: TRBV6-1
J gene: TRBJ1-5
D gene: TRBD1

CDR3 DNA: TGTGCACTCCGAGGCCCCTACAATGAGCAGTTCTTC
CDR3 protein: CALRGPYNEQFF
clone size: few
V gene: TRBV6-2/TRBV6-3
J gene: TRBJ2-1
D gene: NA

CDR3 DNA: TGTGCCAGCAGTTTATCTGACCGCCGAGGGCAGTTCTTC
CDR3 protein: CASSLSDRRGQFF
clone size: few
V gene: TRBV27
J gene: TRBJ2-1
D gene: NA

CDR3 DNA: TGCAGTGCTAGTAAGGGGGTTCGACAGAGGGAAAACATTCAGTACTTC
CDR3 protein: CSASKGVRQRENIQYF
clone size: NA
V gene: TRBV20-1
J gene: TRBJ2-4
D gene: NA

CDR3 DNA: TGCAGTGCTAAGGGGGTGAGGCGGGCAGCCACAGATACGCAGTATTTT
CDR3 protein: CSAKGVRRAATDTQYF
clone size: many
V gene: TRBV20-1
J gene: TRBJ2-3
D gene: NA

CDR3 DNA: TGTGCCAGCACCCAAGGACAGTTCAACTATGGCTACACCTTC
CDR3 protein: CASTQGQFNYGYTF
clone size: few
V gene: TRBV12-3/TRBV12-4
J gene: TRBJ1-2
D gene: NA

CDR3 DNA: TGTGCCACCAGGGCCGCATGGAATGAGCAGTTCTTC
CDR3 protein: CATRAAWNEQFF
clone size: few
V gene: TRBV24-1
J gene: TRBJ2-1
D gene: NA

CDR3 DNA: TGTGCCAGCAGCCGCTTGAGTTTTCAAGAGACCCAGTACTTC
CDR3 protein: CASSRLSFQETQYF
clone size: many
V gene: TRBV27
J gene: TRBJ2-5
D gene: NA

CDR3 DNA: TGCGGTACAGGGGGCGGTAGCACAGATACGCAGTATTTT
CDR3 protein: CGTGGGSTDTQYF
clone size: many
V gene: TRBV20-1
J gene: TRBJ2-3
D gene: TRBD1

CDR3 DNA: TGTGCCAGCACCTTAGGACAGGCCTACGAGCAGTACTTC
CDR3 protein: CASTLGQAYEQYF
clone size: many
V gene: TRBV28
J gene: TRBJ2-7
D gene: TRBD1

CDR3 DNA: TGTGCCAGCACCTTTCGGGTGGTGGACTCGCAGGGGGAGACCCAGTACTTC
CDR3 protein: CASTFRVVDSQGETQYF
clone size: few
V gene: TRBV5-5
J gene: TRBJ2-5
D gene: NA

CDR3 DNA: TGTGCCAGTACTTCTTGGGCAGGGAGCAATCAGCCCCAGCATTTT
CDR3 protein: CASTSWAGSNQPQHF
clone size: NA
V gene: TRBV19
J gene: TRBJ1-5
D gene: NA

CDR3 DNA: TGTGCCAGCAGTTTCCCGGACAGATTCTACGAGCAGTACTTC
CDR3 protein: CASSFPDRFYEQYF
clone size: many
V gene: TRBV28
J gene: TRBJ2-7
D gene: NA

CDR3 DNA: TGTGCCAGCAGTCCCGGACAGCCTTATGGCTACACCTTC
CDR3 protein: CASSPGQPYGYTF
clone size: few
V gene: TRBV28
J gene: TRBJ1-2
D gene: NA

CDR3 DNA: TGCAGCTTCGCTCGAGGTAGCAATCAGCCCCAGCATTTT
CDR3 protein: CSFARGSNQPQHF
clone size: NA
V gene: TRBV29-1
J gene: TRBJ1-5
D gene: NA

CDR3 DNA: TGCGCCAGCAGCCCAACAGCGGGGGGGCCCCAGCATTTT
CDR3 protein: CASSPTAGGPQHF
clone size: NA
V gene: TRBV5-1
J gene: TRBJ1-5
D gene: NA

CDR3 DNA: TGCAGTGCTAGCAGGGCTACCTACGAGCAGTACTTC
CDR3 protein: CSASRATYEQYF
clone size: NA
V gene: TRBV20-1
J gene: TRBJ2-7
D gene: NA

CDR3 DNA: TGTGCCTGGAGTCAGGGCCCCTATAATTCACCCCTCCACTTT
CDR3 protein: CAWSQGPYNSPLHF
clone size: few
V gene: TRBV30
J gene: TRBJ1-6
D gene: NA

CDR3 DNA: TGTGCCAGCAGCCAAGATGGGCTAGCGGGAGGCTACAATGAGCAGTTCTTC
CDR3 protein: CASSQDGLAGGYNEQFF
clone size: many
V gene: TRBV5-6
J gene: TRBJ2-1
D gene: TRBD2

CDR3 DNA: TGCGCCAGCAGCTTGGGGGAGCTAGCGGGGGTATATGAGCAGTACTTC
CDR3 protein: CASSLGELAGVYEQYF
clone size: few
V gene: TRBV5-1
J gene: TRBJ2-7
D gene: TRBD2

CDR3 DNA: TGTGCCACCAGTGATCCTGTGAAGTCCTCTGGGGCCAACGTCCTGACTTTC
CDR3 protein: CATSDPVKSSGANVLTF
clone size: many
V gene: TRBV24-1
J gene: TRBJ2-6
D gene: NA

CDR3 DNA: TGCGCCAGCAGCTTAAAAACCGGGGAGCTGTTTTTT
CDR3 protein: CASSLKTGELFF
clone size: many
V gene: TRBV5-1
J gene: TRBJ2-2
D gene: NA

CDR3 DNA: TGTGCCAGCAGCCAAAGTTCGGCAGCTTTCTTT
CDR3 protein: CASSQSSAAFF
clone size: many
V gene: TRBV3-1
J gene: TRBJ1-1
D gene: NA

CDR3 DNA: TGTGCCAGCAGTAGAGACATGGAAGGAACCGGGGAGCTGTTTTTT
CDR3 protein: CASSRDMEGTGELFF
clone size: NA
V gene: TRBV6-1
J gene: TRBJ2-2
D gene: NA

CDR3 DNA: TGTGCCAGCAGCTCCCCCCGGGGCTACACCTTC
CDR3 protein: CASSSPRGYTF
clone size: many
V gene: TRBV12-3/TRBV12-4
J gene: TRBJ1-2
D gene: NA

CDR3 DNA: TGTGCCAGCAGTACCCTACTGGATGGATGGGGAAACACTGAAGCTTTCTTT
CDR3 protein: CASSTLLDGWGNTEAFF
clone size: few
V gene: TRBV6-1
J gene: TRBJ1-1
D gene: NA

CDR3 DNA: TGCAGTGCTAAATCCGAGACAGGGGGTTTGGCTGGGGCCAACGTCCTGACTTTC
CDR3 protein: CSAKSETGGLAGANVLTF
clone size: NA
V gene: TRBV20-1
J gene: TRBJ2-6
D gene: TRBD1